The rows below give T cell receptor beta chains drawn from one sample of a study of T cell changes during pregnancy in multiple sclerosis. Repertoires were generated with immunoSEQ multiplex PCR, while TCRdb's copy carries only in-frame clones and drops some. The profile shows about 92,000 clones, about 92% of them singletons. The source was peripheral blood, collected in the first trimester of pregnancy. The receptors come from a female donor with multiple sclerosis, enrolled in a pregnancy study. Both conserved end residues are part of each CDR3. The D gene is left open where the match is weak. Not every row has a clone size; where given, it reads once, few, many or a size class.

CDR3 length,J gene,clone size,D gene,V gene,CDR3 protein,CDR3 DNA
15,TRBJ2-7,.,.,TRBV6-5,CASSYSGAGSHEQYF,TGTGCCAGCAGTTACTCAGGGGCAGGCAGTCACGAGCAGTACTTC
14,TRBJ1-2,.,.,TRBV14,CASSQGGGARGYTF,TGTGCCAGCAGCCAAGGAGGCGGGGCGCGTGGCTACACCTTC
15,TRBJ2-7,.,.,TRBV4-1,CASSQPGEATYEQYF,TGCGCCAGCAGCCAGCCAGGGGAAGCGACCTACGAGCAGTACTTC
16,TRBJ2-5,.,TRBD2,TRBV9,CASSPGTSGEGETQYF,TGTGCCAGCAGTCCCGGGACTAGCGGGGAAGGGGAGACCCAGTACTTC
17,TRBJ2-2,.,TRBD2,TRBV5-1,CASSLGLAGEGAGELFF,TGCGCCAGCAGCTTAGGACTAGCGGGAGAGGGGGCCGGGGAGCTGTTTTTT
14,TRBJ1-2,once,.,TRBV7-9,CASSLGSGGYGYTF,TGTGCCAGCAGCTTAGGCTCCGGGGGCTATGGCTACACCTTC
16,TRBJ1-1,.,TRBD1,TRBV27,CASSLSWTGGGTEAFF,TGTGCCAGCAGTTTATCCTGGACAGGGGGGGGTACTGAAGCTTTCTTT
12,TRBJ1-5,few,.,TRBV5-3,CARSLAGQPQHF,TGTGCCAGAAGCTTGGCAGGGCAGCCCCAGCATTTT
16,TRBJ2-2,.,TRBD2,TRBV5-1,CASSPSSGRDTGELFF,TGCGCCAGCAGTCCCTCTAGCGGGAGGGACACCGGGGAGCTGTTTTTT
12,TRBJ2-7,few,.,TRBV27,CASSQRNREQYF,TGTGCCAGCAGTCAGCGTAATCGGGAGCAGTACTTC
12,TRBJ2-7,few,TRBD1,TRBV28,CASRTGSYEQYF,TGTGCCAGCAGGACAGGGTCCTACGAGCAGTACTTC
14,TRBJ2-7,.,TRBD2,TRBV9,CASSVVSGRSEQYF,TGTGCCAGCAGCGTAGTTAGCGGGAGGAGCGAGCAGTACTTC
14,TRBJ1-5,.,TRBD1,TRBV6-6,CASSYGQGGQPQHF,TGTGCCAGCAGTTACGGACAGGGGGGTCAGCCCCAGCATTTT
14,TRBJ1-5,.,.,TRBV19,CASSMRQIHQPQHF,TGTGCCAGTAGTATGCGACAGATCCATCAGCCCCAGCATTTT
12,TRBJ2-7,.,.,TRBV29-1,CSVVWGRDEQYF,TGCAGCGTTGTATGGGGGCGAGACGAGCAGTACTTC
13,TRBJ2-3,few,TRBD2,TRBV28,CASWGGPTDTQYF,TGTGCCAGCTGGGGGGGTCCGACAGATACGCAGTATTTT
15,TRBJ1-2,.,.,TRBV4-2,CASSQDSGGSYGYTF,TGTGCCAGCAGCCAAGATTCGGGGGGCAGCTATGGCTACACCTTC
14,TRBJ1-2,.,.,TRBV10-3,CAISESGSNYGYTF,TGTGCCATCAGTGAGTCGGGCAGTAACTATGGCTACACCTTC
15,TRBJ2-7,.,TRBD1,TRBV27,CASSFGQGSSYEQYF,TGTGCCAGCAGTTTCGGACAGGGGAGCTCCTACGAGCAGTACTTC
14,TRBJ1-2,.,TRBD1,TRBV11-2,CASSMTGGGYGYTF,TGTGCCAGCAGCATGACAGGGGGGGGCTATGGCTACACCTTC
17,TRBJ2-3,.,.,TRBV14,CASSQAPGWSSGDTQYF,TGTGCCAGCAGCCAAGCGCCTGGCTGGAGCTCCGGGGATACGCAGTATTTT
12,TRBJ2-1,.,.,TRBV5-4,CASSLPGNEQFF,TGTGCCAGCAGCTTGCCGGGCAATGAGCAGTTCTTC
13,TRBJ2-7,.,.,TRBV27,CATTPHNSYEQYF,TGTGCCACCACACCCCATAACTCCTACGAGCAGTACTTC
14,TRBJ1-2,.,.,TRBV6-5,CASTNTPGREGYTF,TGTGCCAGCACTAATACTCCAGGGCGGGAGGGCTACACCTTC
14,TRBJ1-1,.,TRBD1,TRBV25-1,CASSLGGSMTEAFF,TGTGCCAGCAGTCTAGGGGGCTCGATGACTGAAGCTTTCTTT
14,TRBJ1-2,.,.,TRBV30,CAWSELGARYGYTF,TGTGCCTGGAGTGAGTTGGGGGCTCGCTATGGCTACACCTTC
14,TRBJ2-1,.,.,TRBV6-6,CASSYHRDRNEQFF,TGTGCCAGCAGTTACCACAGGGATCGCAATGAGCAGTTCTTC
18,TRBJ2-2,.,.,TRBV21-1,CASSKAGGGGSSTGELFF,TGTGCCAGCAGCAAAGCGGGCGGGGGGGGCTCGAGCACCGGGGAGCTGTTTTTT
20,TRBJ2-2,.,.,TRBV27,CARQGLGQGICRGNTGELFF,TGTGCCAGGCAGGGGCTGGGGCAGGGGATTTGTCGTGGGAACACCGGGGAGCTGTTTTTT
16,TRBJ2-3,.,TRBD2,TRBV12-5,CASGAELAGLTDTQYF,TGTGCTAGTGGTGCGGAGTTAGCGGGACTCACAGATACGCAGTATTTT
17,TRBJ2-3,.,TRBD1,TRBV2,CASRDIGTGTGAYTQYF,TGTGCCAGCAGGGACATCGGTACCGGGACAGGGGCATATACGCAGTATTTT
13,TRBJ2-7,.,.,TRBV28,CASTPWPSYEQYF,TGTGCCAGCACCCCTTGGCCCTCCTACGAGCAGTACTTC
14,TRBJ1-2,many,TRBD1,TRBV6-1,CASSTGTGAYGYTF,TGTGCCAGCAGTACCGGGACAGGGGCCTATGGCTACACCTTC
12,TRBJ1-1,.,TRBD1,TRBV2,CASQRDRGEAFF,TGTGCCAGCCAAAGGGACAGGGGAGAAGCTTTCTTT
17,TRBJ2-3,.,TRBD2,TRBV14,CASSYLPTSGRTDTQYF,TGTGCCAGCAGCTACCTTCCGACTAGCGGAAGGACAGATACGCAGTATTTT
15,TRBJ2-7,.,TRBD1,TRBV27,CASSWGQGGTYEQYF,TGTGCCAGCAGTTGGGGACAGGGGGGAACCTACGAGCAGTACTTC
15,TRBJ2-7,.,.,TRBV6-1,CASSDFGVPIYEQYF,TGTGCCAGCAGTGATTTCGGGGTCCCCATCTACGAGCAGTACTTC